Presented here are 29 T cell receptor beta chains from one specimen sequenced in a study of CXCR3 chemokines and chemotherapy response in bladder cancer. TCRdb processed the PCR reads anew with MiXCR; each CDR3 protein has one entry. The sample includes approximately 13,000 distinct CDR3 sequences, roughly 12% of them seen just once. The sample was taken from a patient whose treatment included neoadjuvant chemotherapy. The receptors were gathered from a human donor with bladder cancer that did not respond to neoadjuvant chemotherapy.

The rearrangement links TRBV20-1 to TRBJ1-5; 7 bases line up with TRBD1. This CDR3 contains 18 residues. Unmatched junction bases numbered 12, after V lost 0 bases and J lost 1 base. Germline values: CDR1 DFQATT, CDR2 SNEGSKA (reference sequence). The CDR3, as DNA: TGCAGTGCTAGAGATTATAAAGGGGGCACAGGGAGCAATCAGCCCCAGCATTTT. The encoded protein is CSARDYKGGTGSNQPQHF.

This chain uses TRBV20-1 with TRBJ2-5; 10 positions match TRBD2. This CDR3 contains 14 residues. Germline lookup yields CDR1 DFQATT and CDR2 SNEGSKA (reference sequence). V lost 4 bases to trimming and J lost 3 bases; unmatched junction nucleotides: 5. The CDR3 loop is CSAMAAGGEETQYF. CDR3 nucleotide sequence: TGCAGTGCTATGGCAGCGGGGGGGGAAGAGACCCAGTACTTC.

Only one count was recorded for this clonotype. The chain joins TRBV20-1 to TRBJ2-3; 8 bases map to TRBD2. The ends lost 1 base at V and 3 bases at J; junction bases unmatched: 6. The CDR3 totals 15 residues. Per the germline V gene, CDR1 is DFQATT and CDR2 is SNEGSKA (reference sequence). DNA for the CDR3: TGCAGTGCTAGAGGGGGAAGCGGGAGTACAGATACGCAGTATTTT. Translated: CSARGGSGSTDTQYF.

Many counts were recorded for this clonotype. The chain employs TRBV19 and TRBJ1-1; no clear D gene. CDR1 is LNHDA, CDR2 SQIVND, per germline (reference sequence). Trimming pared 5 bases from V and 1 base from J, leaving 11 bases between. The CDR3 extends over 14 amino acids. CDR3 sequence: CASSAGPGNTEAFF. The CDR3 DNA reads TGTGCCAGTAGTGCGGGCCCGGGGAACACTGAAGCTTTCTTT.

This chain joins TRBV16 and TRBJ1-1; the D gene is possibly TRBD1 (5 bases). The CDR3 loop spans 15 amino acids. With 4 bases removed from V and 4 bases from J, the gap between germline ends came to 16 bases. Germline CDR1 and CDR2: KGHSY and FQNENV. The DNA of the CDR3 is TGTGCCAGCAGCCTCTGGGGGACCACGGCCACTGAAGCTTTCTTT. Protein sequence: CASSLWGTTATEAFF.

This clonotype was recorded many times. The CDR3 bases are TGTGCCAGCAGGGCAGGGAATGAAAAACTGTTTTTT. It encodes CASRAGNEKLFF. The V call is TRBV6-1, the J call TRBJ1-4, with D possibly TRBD1 on 5 matching bases. The CDR3 spans 12 residues. Trimming stripped 6 bases from V and 5 bases from J, with 7 bases between. From germline, CDR1 is MNHNS and CDR2 SASEGT.

This clonotype was detected many times. This chain links TRBV19 with TRBJ1-3; perhaps TRBD1 as D (5 bases). Germline CDR1 LNHDA, CDR2 SQIVND (reference sequence). This CDR3 comprises 15 residues. The germline V and J ends were trimmed by 3 bases and 5 bases, with 14 bases remaining between them. The CDR3 loop reads CASSMAGTVRNTIYF. In DNA form, the CDR3 reads TGTGCCAGTAGTATGGCAGGGACGGTGCGAAACACCATATATTTT.

This clonotype is a singleton in its sample. V is TRBV27 and J is TRBJ2-5, with a tentative D call TRBD1 (7 bases). V lost 0 bases, J lost 2 bases, and 22 bases lay in between. CDR3 length equals 19 residues. Per germline, CDR1 MNHEY and CDR2 SMNVEV (reference sequence). The chain's CDR3 is CASSLSTRRRGPKQETQYF. CDR3 in DNA: TGTGCCAGCAGTTTATCCACTCGGAGGAGGGGGCCAAAACAAGAGACCCAGTACTTC.

The V call is TRBV19, the J call TRBJ1-2, with D tentatively TRBD1 (5 bases). This CDR3 is built from 15 residues. Trimming pared 3 bases from V and 4 bases from J, leaving 15 bases between. Germline-derived CDR1 and CDR2 are LNHDA and SQIVND (reference sequence). Here the CDR3 reads CASSMSGQDLYGYTF. In nucleotides, the CDR3 is TGTGCCAGTAGTATGAGTGGACAAGACCTCTATGGCTACACCTTC. Combining the CDR3 with reference TRBV19 and TRBJ1-2 gives the whole variable domain DGGITQSPKYLFRKEGQNVTLSCEQNLNHDAMYWYRQDPGQGLRLIYYSQIVNDFQKGDIAEGYSVSREKKESFPLTVTSAQKNPTAFYLCASSMSGQDLYGYTFGSGTRLTVV.

In its sample, this clonotype was seen many times. The rearrangement joins TRBV6-6 to TRBJ1-2; the match to TRBD1 covers 9 bases. The CDR3 extends over 15 amino acids. Per the germline V gene, CDR1 is MNHNY and CDR2 is SVGAGI (reference sequence). V was pared by 0 bases and J by 7 bases, with 6 bases of the junction left unmatched. DNA for the CDR3: TGTGCCAGCAGTTACTCCCCGGGACAGGGAATTGGCTACACCTTC. Amino acid sequence: CASSYSPGQGIGYTF.

This chain joins TRBV9 and TRBJ1-4; D might be TRBD1 (5 bases). There are 16 residues in the CDR3. Trimming shortened V by 0 bases and J by 4 bases, and 13 bases separated the two germline ends. CDR1 is SGDLS, CDR2 YYNGEE, per germline. CDR3 coding DNA: TGTGCCAGCAGCGTAGCTGGGGACGGAATTAATGAAAAACTGTTTTTT. Its translation is CASSVAGDGINEKLFF.

This clonotype has at least ten counts. This chain connects TRBV27 to TRBJ1-5; 9 bases line up with TRBD1. Germline trimming cut 5 bases from V and 4 bases from J; bases unmatched to any gene: 3. The CDR3 contains 14 residues. Germline V gene lookup returns CDR1 MNHEY and CDR2 SMNVEV (reference sequence). The CDR3 region is CASSLGTGNQPQHF. DNA of the CDR3: TGTGCCAGCAGTCTGGGGACAGGGAATCAGCCCCAGCATTTT.

This clonotype qualifies as medium-sized (0.01 to 0.1%). This chain uses TRBV7-9 with TRBJ1-2, with 7 bases fitting TRBD1. V was pared by 8 bases and J by 4 bases, with 1 base of the junction left unmatched. Germline V lookup: CDR1 SEHNR, CDR2 FQNEAQ (reference sequence). The CDR3 is 11 residues long. The CDR3 DNA sequence: TGTGCCAGCGGACAGGTCTATGGCTACACCTTC. Protein sequence: CASGQVYGYTF.

The genes are TRBV24-1 and TRBJ2-7; the D gene could be TRBD1 or TRBD2 (7 bases each). The V gene lost 4 bases and the J gene lost 5 bases, with 14 bases spanning the gap. Germline CDR1 is KGHDR and CDR2 is SFDVKD. The CDR3 is 14 amino acids. In DNA, the CDR3 is TGTGCCACCAGTGACGGCAGGGGGGGCAACGAGCAGTACTTC. It translates to CATSDGRGGNEQYF.

This clonotype was seen at least ten times. The gene calls are TRBV9 and TRBJ1-6, with a weak D call TRBD1 (5 bases). This CDR3 has 15 residues. In germline, CDR1 is SGDLS, CDR2 YYNGEE. V dropped 4 bases and J dropped 3 bases, with 11 bases sitting between them. CDR3 sequence reads: CASSLMGDYNSPLHF. The DNA for the CDR3 is TGTGCCAGCAGCCTTATGGGGGACTATAATTCACCCCTCCACTTT.

This clonotype was observed once. The chain recombines TRBV11-2 with TRBJ2-7; no definite D call. This CDR3 has 14 amino acids. Between the trimmed V and J ends, which lost 1 base and 0 bases, there was a span of 7 bases. Per the germline V gene, CDR1 is SGHAT and CDR2 is FQNNGV. The CDR3 region is CASSLAAYSYEQYF. In nucleotides, the CDR3 is TGTGCCAGCAGCTTAGCGGCCTACTCCTACGAGCAGTACTTC.

This clonotype was seen many times. J is TRBJ1-2 and V is TRBV12-3 or TRBV12-4; D is unresolved. CDR3 length equals 13 residues. Trimming cost V 5 bases and J 7 bases, with 14 bases left between them. The DNA of the CDR3 is TGTGCCAGCAGTCTGACCCCCGATGGTGGCTACACCTTC. Translating it yields CASSLTPDGGYTF.

The rearrangement joins TRBV7-9 to TRBJ1-5; a possible D gene is TRBD1 (5 bases). The germline gives CDR1 SEHNR, CDR2 FQNEAQ (reference sequence). Trimming took 1 base from V and 2 from J, leaving 9 bases between them. The CDR3 is 15 residues long. The CDR3 reads CASSLGGVGNQPQHF. The CDR3 DNA reads TGTGCCAGCAGCTTAGGAGGGGTGGGCAATCAGCCCCAGCATTTT.

Points on this clonotype: This could be a read error, since a much larger clone is one nucleotide away. The rearrangement joins TRBV9 to TRBJ2-1, with D possibly being TRBD1 or TRBD2 (5 bases each). In germline, CDR1 is SGDLS, CDR2 YYNGEE. The CDR3 is 16 residues long. The chain's CDR3 is CANSVGRGRSYNEQFF. The CDR3 DNA reads as TGTGCCAACAGCGTAGGACGGGGCCGCTCCTACAATGAGCAGTTCTTC.

In this sample, this clonotype turned up many times. The chain uses TRBV6-5 and TRBJ1-1; a weak D match, TRBD1 (6 bases). Germline V gene data show CDR1 as MNHEY and CDR2 as SVGAGI. This CDR3 spans 15 amino acids. The V end was cut by 0 bases, the J end by 4 bases, with 12 bases between. DNA of the CDR3: TGTGCCAGCAGTTACTCGGAGGGGGTGGGCACTGAAGCTTTCTTT. Encoded protein: CASSYSEGVGTEAFF.

V gene TRBV27 combines with J gene TRBJ1-2; D is unclear. Looked up from germline, CDR1 is MNHEY and CDR2 is SMNVEV (reference sequence). V was clipped by 8 bases and J by 5 bases, with 9 bases between them. The length of the CDR3 is 11 residues. The DNA of the CDR3 is TGTGCCAGCGGGCCAGATTATGGCTACACCTTC. This sequence encodes CASGPDYGYTF.

Only a few counts were recorded for this clonotype. The chain recombines TRBV28 with TRBJ1-1; D is unresolved. The CDR3 is made up of 11 amino acids. Germline values: CDR1 MDHEN, CDR2 SYDVKM. Trimming took 3 bases from V and 8 from J, leaving 7 bases between them. CDR3 sequence reads: CASSFKDEAFF. The CDR3 DNA follows: TGTGCCAGCAGTTTTAAGGACGAAGCTTTCTTT.

By its share, this clonotype is medium-sized. This chain joins TRBV6-1 and TRBJ2-7; no firm D call. Trimming took 4 bases from V and 0 from J, leaving 16 bases between them. CDR1 and CDR2 (germline): MNHNS, SASEGT. This CDR3 has 16 amino acids. CDR3 loop: CASSALGATYSYEQYF. Here the CDR3 DNA reads TGTGCCAGCAGTGCCTTGGGTGCGACTTACTCCTACGAGCAGTACTTC.

This clonotype was seen many times. This chain links TRBV19 with TRBJ1-4; possibly TRBD1 for D (6 bases). The germline V gene has CDR1 LNHDA and CDR2 SQIVND (reference sequence). The V end was cut by 4 bases, the J end by 4 bases, with 13 bases between. This CDR3 is 15 amino acids long. CDR3 loop: CASSTGEQGNEKLFF. Here the CDR3 DNA reads TGTGCCAGTAGTACCGGGGAACAGGGTAATGAAAAACTGTTTTTT.

This clonotype was picked up a small number of times. The chain couples TRBV7-9 to TRBJ1-4; no clear D gene. The CDR3 consists of 14 residues. V lost 1 base, J lost 2 bases, and 5 bases lay in between. Germline V gene lookup returns CDR1 SEHNR and CDR2 FQNEAQ (reference sequence). The CDR3 DNA sequence: TGTGCCAGCAGCTTAGGGTTCACTAATGAAAAACTGTTTTTT. It translates to CASSLGFTNEKLFF. The whole variable domain, filled in from reference TRBV7-9 and TRBJ1-4, reads DTGVSQNPRHKITKRGQNVTFRCDPISEHNRLYWYRQTLGQGPEFLTYFQNEAQLEKSRLLSDRFSAERPKGSFSTLEIQRTEQGDSAMYLCASSLGFTNEKLFFGSGTQLSVL.

This clonotype was observed many times. The chain couples TRBV28 to TRBJ1-6; 7 bases align to TRBD1. The CDR3 is 16 amino acids. Germline trimming cut 6 bases from V and 10 bases from J; bases unmatched to any gene: 15. Germline lookup yields CDR1 MDHEN and CDR2 SYDVKM. CDR3 sequence reads: CASSLVWGQTHSPLHF. CDR3 DNA sequence: TGTGCCAGCAGCCTCGTCTGGGGACAGACACACTCACCCCTCCACTTT. The entire variable domain, with the rest obtained from reference TRBV28 and TRBJ1-6, is as follows: DVKVTQSSRYLVKRTGEKVFLECVQDMDHENMFWYRQDPGLGLRLIYFSYDVKMKEKGDIPEGYSVSREKKERFSLILESASTNQTSMYLCASSLVWGQTHSPLHFGNGTRLTVT.

This clonotype was counted ten times or more. The rearrangement joins TRBV7-9 to TRBJ2-5; TRBD1 agrees at 7 bases. The CDR3 sequence is 13 residues long. From germline, CDR1 is SEHNR and CDR2 FQNEAQ (reference sequence). With 6 bases clipped from V and 5 bases from J, the junction kept 6 bases outside the gene matches. CDR3 residues: CASRDRATETQYF. The CDR3 DNA reads as TGTGCCAGCAGAGACAGGGCAACGGAGACCCAGTACTTC.

There are a few counts of this clonotype. This chain joins TRBV27 and TRBJ1-2; possibly TRBD1 for D (5 bases). CDR1 MNHEY and CDR2 SMNVEV come from the germline V gene (reference sequence). The CDR3 sequence is 14 residues long. V lost 5 bases and J 13 bases, leaving 23 bases between the germline ends. For the CDR3, the DNA is TGTGCCAGCAGTCCCGCGGGGGTGGCAGGCAAGGGCACCTTC. This encodes CASSPAGVAGKGTF.

This clonotype was picked up many times. This chain links TRBV18 with TRBJ1-1; D is unclear. This CDR3 region has 14 residues. Germline V gene lookup returns CDR1 KGHSH and CDR2 LQKENI. The ends were cut back, 1 base at V and 4 bases at J, with 10 bases in the middle. CDR3 nucleotides: TGTGCCAGCTCACCACAACGAGAAAGCACTGAAGCTTTCTTT. Translation: CASSPQRESTEAFF.